The T cell receptor (beta chain) under discussion was sequenced for a study of identical twins. Germline V gene sequence: CDR1 SQVTM, CDR2 ANQGSEA. The CDR3 runs 14 residues. Germline trimming cut 3 bases from V and 2 bases from J; bases unmatched to any gene: 5. TCRdb redid the calling of the 5' RACE reads with MiXCR, one entry per CDR3 protein. The repertoire holds more than 650,000 distinct CDR3 sequences, with less than 7% as singletons. This clonotype was counted a few times. Its antigen is not identified. Study-wide results and caveats: Out-of-frame TCR alpha sharing observed in monozygotic twins exceeded model estimates. Memory repertoires showed no such pattern, whereas abundant cord blood beta clonotypes carried fewer insertions.

The TCR originated in a young man in good health. What was sequenced was naive T cells sorted from blood. The J gene is TRBJ2-5, the V gene TRBV29-1; 8 bases line up with TRBD1. In DNA, the CDR3 is TGCAGCGTTGATCTTCAGGGGGCACAAGAGACCCAGTACTTC. Encoded protein: CSVDLQGAQETQYF.